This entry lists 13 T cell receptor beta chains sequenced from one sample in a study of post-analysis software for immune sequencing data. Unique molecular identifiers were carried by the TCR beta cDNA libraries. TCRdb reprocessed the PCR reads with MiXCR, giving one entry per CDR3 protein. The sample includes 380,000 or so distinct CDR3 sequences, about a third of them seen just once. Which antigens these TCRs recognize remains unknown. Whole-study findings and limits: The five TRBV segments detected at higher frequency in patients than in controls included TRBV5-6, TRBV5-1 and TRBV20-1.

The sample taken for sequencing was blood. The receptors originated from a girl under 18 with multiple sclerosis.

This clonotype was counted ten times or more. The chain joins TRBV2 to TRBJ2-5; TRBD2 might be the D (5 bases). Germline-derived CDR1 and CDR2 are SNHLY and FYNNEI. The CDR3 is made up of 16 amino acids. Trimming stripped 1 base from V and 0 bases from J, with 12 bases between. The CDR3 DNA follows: TGTGCCAGCAGTGAAGGAGGCGGGCCGTACCAAGAGACCCAGTACTTC. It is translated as CASSEGGGPYQETQYF.

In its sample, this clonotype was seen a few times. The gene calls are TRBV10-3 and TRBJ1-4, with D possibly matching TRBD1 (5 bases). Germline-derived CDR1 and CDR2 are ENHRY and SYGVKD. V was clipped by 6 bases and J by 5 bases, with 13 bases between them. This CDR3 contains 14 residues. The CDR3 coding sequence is TGTGCCATCAGCAGGGACGGAATCAATGAAAAACTGTTTTTT. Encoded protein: CAISRDGINEKLFF.

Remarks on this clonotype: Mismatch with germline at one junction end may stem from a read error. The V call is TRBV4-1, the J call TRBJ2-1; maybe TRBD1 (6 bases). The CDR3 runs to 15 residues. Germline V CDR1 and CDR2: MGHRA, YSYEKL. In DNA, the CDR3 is TGCGCCAGCAGCCAAGTTACAGGGCCCTACAATGAGCGGTTCTTC. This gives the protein CASSQVTGPYNERFF.

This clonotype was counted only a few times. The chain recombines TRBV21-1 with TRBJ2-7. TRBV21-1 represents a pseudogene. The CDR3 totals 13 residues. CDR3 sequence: CASSIVGYYEQYF. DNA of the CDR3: TGTGCCAGCAGCATTGTGGGGTACTACGAGCAGTACTTC.

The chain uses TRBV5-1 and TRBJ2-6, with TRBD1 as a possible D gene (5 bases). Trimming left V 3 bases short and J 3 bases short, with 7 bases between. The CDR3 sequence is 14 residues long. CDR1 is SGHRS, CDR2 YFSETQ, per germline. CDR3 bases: TGCGCCAGCAGCTGGGGCTATGGGGCCAACGTCCTGACTTTC. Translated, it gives CASSWGYGANVLTF.

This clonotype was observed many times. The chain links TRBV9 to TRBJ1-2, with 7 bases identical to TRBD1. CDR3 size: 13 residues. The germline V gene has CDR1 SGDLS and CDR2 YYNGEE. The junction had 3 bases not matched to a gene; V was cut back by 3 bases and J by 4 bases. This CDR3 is CASSGQGIYGYTF. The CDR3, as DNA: TGTGCCAGCAGCGGACAGGGAATCTATGGCTACACCTTC.

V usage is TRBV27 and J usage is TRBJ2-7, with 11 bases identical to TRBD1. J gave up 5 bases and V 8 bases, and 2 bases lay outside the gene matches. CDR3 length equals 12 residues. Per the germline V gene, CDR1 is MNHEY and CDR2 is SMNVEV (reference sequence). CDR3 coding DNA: TGTGCCAGCGGACAGGGGGCGAACGAGCAGTACTTC. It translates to CASGQGANEQYF.

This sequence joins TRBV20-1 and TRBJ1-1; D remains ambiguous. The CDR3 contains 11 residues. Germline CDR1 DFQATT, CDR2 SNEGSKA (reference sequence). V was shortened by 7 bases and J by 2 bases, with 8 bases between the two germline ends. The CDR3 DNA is TGCAGTGTAAACAGTAACACTGAAGCTTTCTTT. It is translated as CSVNSNTEAFF.

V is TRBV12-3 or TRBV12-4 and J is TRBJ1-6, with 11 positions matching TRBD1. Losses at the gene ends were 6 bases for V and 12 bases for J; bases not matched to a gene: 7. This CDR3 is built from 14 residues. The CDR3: CASSGTGGRIPLHF. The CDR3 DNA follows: TGTGCCAGCAGCGGGACAGGGGGTCGGATACCCCTCCACTTT.

The CDR3: CASSLTGANEQFF. The CDR3 coding sequence is TGTGCCAGCAGCTTAACTGGGGCGAATGAGCAGTTCTTC. The gene calls are TRBV7-3 and TRBJ2-1; D is perhaps TRBD1 (5 bases). Germline V lookup: CDR1 SGHTA, CDR2 FQGTGA. The V gene lost 0 bases and the J gene lost 7 bases, with 7 bases spanning the gap. The CDR3 consists of 13 residues.

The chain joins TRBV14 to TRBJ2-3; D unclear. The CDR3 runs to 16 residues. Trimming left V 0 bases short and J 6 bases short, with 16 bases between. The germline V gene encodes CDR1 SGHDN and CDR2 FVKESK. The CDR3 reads CASSQESRSPLDTQYF. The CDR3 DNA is TGTGCCAGCAGCCAAGAGAGCCGGTCCCCCCTCGATACGCAGTATTTT.

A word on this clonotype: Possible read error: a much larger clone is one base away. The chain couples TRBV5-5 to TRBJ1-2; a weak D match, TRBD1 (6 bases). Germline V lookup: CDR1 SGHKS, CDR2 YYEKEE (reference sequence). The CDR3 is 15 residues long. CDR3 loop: CASSWEGGVAYDYTF. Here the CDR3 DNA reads TGTGCCAGCAGCTGGGAAGGGGGTGTCGCCTATGACTACACCTTC.

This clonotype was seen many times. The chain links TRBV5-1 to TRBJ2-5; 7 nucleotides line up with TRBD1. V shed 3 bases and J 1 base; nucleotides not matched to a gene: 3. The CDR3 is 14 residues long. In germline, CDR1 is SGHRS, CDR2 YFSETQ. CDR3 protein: CASSSQGVQETQYF. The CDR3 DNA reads TGCGCCAGCAGCTCCCAGGGGGTCCAAGAGACCCAGTACTTC.